Listed here are 16 T cell receptor beta chains from one sample, sequenced in a study of cytomegalovirus exposure and HLA in healthy donors. PCR employed 60 Vbeta and 13 Jbeta primers. TCRdb's table, derived via immunoSEQ multiplex PCR, lists solely in-frame clones and lacks some. The repertoire has approximately 140,000 clones, roughly 77% of them found once; the top ten carry around 6.4%. The sequenced material came from PBMCs. The receptors stem from a middle-aged woman in good health and CMV-seropositive.

V usage is TRBV5-6 and J usage is TRBJ1-2; TRBD1 agrees at 8 bases. Germline V gene sequence: CDR1 SGHDT, CDR2 YYEEEE. After removal of 0 bases from V and 8 bases from J, the junction contained 3 bases not matched to a gene. The CDR3 covers 13 residues. DNA for the CDR3: TGTGCCAGCAGCTTGGCAGGGGGCGAAGGCTACACCTTC. Its protein is CASSLAGGEGYTF.

This chain links TRBV4-1 with TRBJ1-2; perhaps TRBD1 as D (6 bases). CDR1 MGHRA and CDR2 YSYEKL come from the germline V gene. V lost 0 bases and J 8 bases, leaving 16 bases between the germline ends. This CDR3 region has 15 residues. CDR3 coding DNA: TGCGCCAGCAGCCAAGAAAGTACAGGGACCTACGGCTACACCTTC. Translation gives CASSQESTGTYGYTF.

V and J are TRBV25-1 and TRBJ2-5, with TRBD1 identical over 7 bases. V was pared by 5 bases and J by 1 base, with 4 bases of the junction left unmatched. CDR3 length equals 14 residues. Per germline, CDR1 MGHDK and CDR2 SYGVNS. The chain's CDR3 is CASSRGQVQETQYF. The CDR3 DNA reads TGTGCCAGCAGTCGCGGACAGGTCCAAGAGACCCAGTACTTC.

The V gene is TRBV6-6, the J gene TRBJ1-1; no clear D. Between the trimmed V and J ends, which lost 5 bases and 4 bases, there was a span of 17 bases. The CDR3 totals 15 residues. From germline, CDR1 is MNHNY and CDR2 SVGAGI (reference sequence). The CDR3 is CASSPPSGEGTEAFF. CDR3 nucleotide sequence: TGTGCCAGCAGTCCCCCGAGCGGGGAAGGCACTGAAGCTTTCTTT.

The chain combines TRBV7-3 with TRBJ2-4, with 7 bases fitting TRBD2. The CDR3 is made up of 12 amino acids. V shed 3 bases and J 9 bases; nucleotides not matched to a gene: 2. The germline gives CDR1 SGHTA, CDR2 FQGTGA. CDR3 sequence: CASSLKRGIQYF. CDR3 DNA: TGTGCCAGCAGCTTGAAGCGGGGCATTCAGTACTTC.

The chain has TRBV7-6 and TRBJ2-5; no clear D. The CDR3 extends over 13 amino acids. CDR1 and CDR2 from the germline V gene are SGHVS and FNYEAQ. With 3 bases removed from V and 5 bases from J, the gap between germline ends came to 10 bases. CDR3 sequence (DNA): TGTGCCAGCAGCTTTGGCCGATGGGAGACCCAGTACTTC. Its translation is CASSFGRWETQYF.

CDR3 nucleotide sequence: TGTGCCATCAGTGAGTACAGTAATCAGCCCCAGCATTTT. Its protein is CAISEYSNQPQHF. This rearrangement joins TRBV10-3 to TRBJ1-5; no definite D call. The germline V and J ends were trimmed by 1 base and 4 bases, with 5 bases remaining between them. Germline V gene data show CDR1 as ENHRY and CDR2 as SYGVKD. CDR3 length: 13 residues.

V and J are TRBV29-1 and TRBJ1-2; D possibly corresponds to TRBD1 (5 bases). Looked up from germline, CDR1 is SQVTM and CDR2 is ANQGSEA. CDR3 length: 11 amino acids. V lost 2 bases and J lost 8, with 9 bases in between. This chain's CDR3 is CSVEPGGGYTF. DNA of the CDR3: TGCAGCGTTGAACCCGGGGGGGGCTACACCTTC.

This clone was observed a handful of times. J is TRBJ2-7 and V is TRBV5-1; 8 nucleotides align to TRBD2. The V and J ends lost 2 bases and 1 base, in that order; junction bases with no gene match: 8. Germline loops: CDR1 SGHRS, CDR2 YFSETQ. There are 16 residues in the CDR3. The CDR3 sequence is CASSFTGGPLSYEQYF. The CDR3 DNA sequence: TGCGCCAGCAGCTTTACGGGAGGGCCCTTATCCTACGAGCAGTACTTC.

The chain has TRBV4-3 and TRBJ2-7; perhaps TRBD1 as D (6 bases). The length of the CDR3 is 16 residues. V was clipped by 0 bases and J by 7 bases, with 19 bases between them. The germline CDR1 and CDR2 sequences are LGHNA and YSLEER. CDR3 region: CASSQDSFTGLREQYF. The CDR3, as DNA: TGCGCCAGCAGCCAAGATTCGTTTACAGGGCTACGAGAGCAGTACTTC.

The chain recombines TRBV6-1 with TRBJ1-6; 11 bases are shared with TRBD1. J gave up 9 bases and V 4 bases, and 5 bases lay outside the gene matches. This CDR3 has 15 amino acids. Per the germline V gene, CDR1 is MNHNS and CDR2 is SASEGT. The CDR3, as DNA: TGTGCCAGCAGTGCGGGACAGGGGGTGAGTTCACCCCTCCACTTT. This encodes CASSAGQGVSSPLHF.

The V call is TRBV5-4, the J call TRBJ1-2; D is unclear. The CDR3 is 14 residues long. The germline CDR1 and CDR2 sequences are SGHNT and YYREEE (reference sequence). The germline V and J ends were trimmed by 9 bases and 4 bases, with 19 bases remaining between them. The CDR3 sequence is CATHGVWEAYGYTF. Here the CDR3 DNA reads TGTGCCACCCATGGAGTTTGGGAGGCCTATGGCTACACCTTC.

The rearrangement joins TRBV28 to TRBJ1-3, with unresolved D. Trimming removed 5 bases from V and 3 bases from J, with 5 bases in between. Germline CDR1 MDHEN, CDR2 SYDVKM. CDR3 length: 12 residues. CDR3 region: CASSTDGNTIYF. The CDR3 nucleotides read TGTGCCAGCAGTACAGATGGAAACACCATATATTTT.

This chain joins TRBV29-1 and TRBJ1-2, with 10 bases lining up with TRBD1. The germline V gene has CDR1 SQVTM and CDR2 ANQGSEA. The CDR3 covers 14 residues. After removal of 5 bases from V and 5 bases from J, the junction contained 8 bases not matched to a gene. The CDR3 nucleotides read TGCAGCGTTACGACAGGGGGCGCGGGGTATGGCTACACCTTC. Amino acid sequence: CSVTTGGAGYGYTF.

This clone was seen a single time. A read error may produce the germline difference seen at one junction end. The chain combines TRBV6-5 with TRBJ2-1, with D maybe TRBD1 (5 bases). From germline, CDR1 is MNHEY and CDR2 SVGAGI. The CDR3 contains 11 residues. The CDR3: CASGLDNEQFF. CDR3 DNA sequence: TGTGCCAGCGGCTTGGACAACGAGCAGTTCTTC.

This rearrangement joins TRBV18 to TRBJ2-5; tentative D call: TRBD1 (6 bases). The CDR3 covers 14 residues. The V end was cut by 3 bases, the J end by 1 base, with 9 bases between. Germline loops: CDR1 KGHSH, CDR2 LQKENI. The DNA for the CDR3 is TGTGCCAGCTCACCGCGACAGGTCCAAGAGACCCAGTACTTC. Translated, it gives CASSPRQVQETQYF.